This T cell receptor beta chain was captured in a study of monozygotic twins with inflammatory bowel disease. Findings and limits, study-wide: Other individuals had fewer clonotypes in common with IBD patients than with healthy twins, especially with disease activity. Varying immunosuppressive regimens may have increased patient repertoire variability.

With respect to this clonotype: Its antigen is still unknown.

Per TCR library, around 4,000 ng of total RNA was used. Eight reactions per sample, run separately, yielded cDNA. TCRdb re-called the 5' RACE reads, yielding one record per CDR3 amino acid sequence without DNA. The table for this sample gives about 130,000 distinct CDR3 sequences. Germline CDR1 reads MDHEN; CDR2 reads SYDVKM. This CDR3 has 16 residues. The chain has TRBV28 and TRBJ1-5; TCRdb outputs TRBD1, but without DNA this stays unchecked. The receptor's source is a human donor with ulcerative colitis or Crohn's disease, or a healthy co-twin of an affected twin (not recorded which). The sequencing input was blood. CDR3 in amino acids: CASGPTGGRNNQPQHF. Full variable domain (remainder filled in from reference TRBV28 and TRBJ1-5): DVKVTQSSRYLVKRTGEKVFLECVQDMDHENMFWYRQDPGLGLRLIYFSYDVKMKEKGDIPEGYSVSREKKERFSLILESASTNQTSMYLCASGPTGGRNNQPQHFGDGTRLSIL.